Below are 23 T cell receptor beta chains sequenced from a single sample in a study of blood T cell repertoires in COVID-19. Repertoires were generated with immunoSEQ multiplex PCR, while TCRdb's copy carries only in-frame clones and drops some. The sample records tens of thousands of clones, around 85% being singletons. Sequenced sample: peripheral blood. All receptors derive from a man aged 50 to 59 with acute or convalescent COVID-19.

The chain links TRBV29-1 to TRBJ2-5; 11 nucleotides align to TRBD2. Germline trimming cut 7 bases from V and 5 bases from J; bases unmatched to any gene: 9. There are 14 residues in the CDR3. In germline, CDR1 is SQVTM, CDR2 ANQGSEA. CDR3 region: CSGSGTSGVETQYF. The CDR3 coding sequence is TGCAGCGGCTCCGGGACTAGCGGTGTGGAGACCCAGTACTTC.

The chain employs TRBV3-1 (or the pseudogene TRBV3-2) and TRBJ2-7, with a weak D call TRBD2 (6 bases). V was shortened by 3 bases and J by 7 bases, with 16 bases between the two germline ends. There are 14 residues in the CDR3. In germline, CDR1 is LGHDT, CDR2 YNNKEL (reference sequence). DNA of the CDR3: TGTGCCAGCAGCCAGGACTACCGTGGGAGGGAGCAGTACTTC. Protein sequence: CASSQDYRGREQYF.

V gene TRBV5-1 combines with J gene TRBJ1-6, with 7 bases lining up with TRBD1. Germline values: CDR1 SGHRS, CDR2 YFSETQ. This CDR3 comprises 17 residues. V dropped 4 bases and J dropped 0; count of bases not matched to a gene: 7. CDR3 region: CASSAPTGSSYNSPLHF. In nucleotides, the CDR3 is TGCGCCAGCAGCGCCCCGACAGGGAGCTCCTATAATTCACCCCTCCACTTT.

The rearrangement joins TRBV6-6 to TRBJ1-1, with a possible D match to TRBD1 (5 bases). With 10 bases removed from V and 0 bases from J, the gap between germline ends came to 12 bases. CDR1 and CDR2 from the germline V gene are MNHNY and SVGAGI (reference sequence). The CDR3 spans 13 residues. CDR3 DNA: TGTGCCACGTTACAGGTACTGAACACTGAAGCTTTCTTT. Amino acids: CATLQVLNTEAFF.

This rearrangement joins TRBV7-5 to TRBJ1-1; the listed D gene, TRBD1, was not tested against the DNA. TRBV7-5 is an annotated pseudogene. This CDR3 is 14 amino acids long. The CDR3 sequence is CARNSGDRGTEAFF. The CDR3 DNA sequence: TGTGCCAGAAATTCAGGGGACAGGGGCACTGAAGCTTTCTTT.

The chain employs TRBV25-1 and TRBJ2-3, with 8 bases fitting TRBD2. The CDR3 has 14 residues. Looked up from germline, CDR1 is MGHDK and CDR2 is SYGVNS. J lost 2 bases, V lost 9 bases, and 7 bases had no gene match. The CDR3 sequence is CASSLAGNTDTQYF. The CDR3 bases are TGTGCCAGTTCCTTAGCGGGGAACACAGATACGCAGTATTTT.

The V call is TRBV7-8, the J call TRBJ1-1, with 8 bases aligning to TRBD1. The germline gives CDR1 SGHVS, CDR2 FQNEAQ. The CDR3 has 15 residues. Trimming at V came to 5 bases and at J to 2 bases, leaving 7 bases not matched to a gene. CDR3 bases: TGTGCCAGCAGCGTAAGACAGGGGCTAAACACTGAAGCTTTCTTT. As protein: CASSVRQGLNTEAFF.

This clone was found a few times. As DNA, the CDR3 is TGTGCCAGCAGGGGACAGGAGAGCTATGGCTACACCTTC. It codes for CASRGQESYGYTF. The V call is TRBV3-1 (or the pseudogene TRBV3-2), the J call TRBJ1-2, with 8 bases that match TRBD1. V trimming: 6 bases; J trimming: 4 bases; junction bases outside the gene matches: 4. The germline V gene has CDR1 LGHDT and CDR2 YNNKEL (reference sequence). The CDR3 is 13 amino acids.

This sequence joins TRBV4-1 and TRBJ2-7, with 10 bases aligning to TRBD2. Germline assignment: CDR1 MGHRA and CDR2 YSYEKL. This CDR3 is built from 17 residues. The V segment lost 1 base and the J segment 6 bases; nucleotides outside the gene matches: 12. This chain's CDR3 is CASSQANLVLAGVEQYF. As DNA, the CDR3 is TGCGCCAGCAGCCAAGCCAACTTGGTTCTAGCGGGAGTCGAGCAGTACTTC.

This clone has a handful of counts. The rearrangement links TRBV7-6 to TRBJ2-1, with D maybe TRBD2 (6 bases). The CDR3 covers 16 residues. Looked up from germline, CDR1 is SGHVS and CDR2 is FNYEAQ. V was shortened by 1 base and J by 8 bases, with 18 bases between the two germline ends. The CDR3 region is CASSLVVGQGGDEQFF. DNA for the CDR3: TGTGCCAGCAGCTTAGTTGTTGGGCAGGGCGGGGATGAGCAGTTCTTC.

In nucleotides, the CDR3 is TGTGCCAGCAGCTTGGAACAGGGTATGGGCAATGAGCAGTTCTTC. It is translated as CASSLEQGMGNEQFF. The chain carries TRBV5-4 and TRBJ2-1, with D maybe TRBD1 (6 bases). CDR1 and CDR2 (germline): SGHNT, YYREEE (reference sequence). The CDR3 totals 15 residues. Trimming stripped 0 bases from V and 6 bases from J, with 13 bases between.

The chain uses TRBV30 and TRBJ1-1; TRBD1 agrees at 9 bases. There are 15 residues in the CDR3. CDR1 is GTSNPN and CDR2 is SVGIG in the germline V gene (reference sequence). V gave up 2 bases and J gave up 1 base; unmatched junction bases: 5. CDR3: CAWSRGTGRNTEAFF. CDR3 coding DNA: TGTGCCTGGAGTAGGGGGACAGGGCGGAACACTGAAGCTTTCTTT.

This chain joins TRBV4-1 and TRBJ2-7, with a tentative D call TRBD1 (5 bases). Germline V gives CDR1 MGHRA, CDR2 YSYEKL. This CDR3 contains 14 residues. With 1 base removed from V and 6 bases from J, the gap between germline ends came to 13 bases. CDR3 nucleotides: TGCGCCAGCAGCCAAGGGCAGGGTTGGGTCGAGCAGTACTTC. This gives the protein CASSQGQGWVEQYF.

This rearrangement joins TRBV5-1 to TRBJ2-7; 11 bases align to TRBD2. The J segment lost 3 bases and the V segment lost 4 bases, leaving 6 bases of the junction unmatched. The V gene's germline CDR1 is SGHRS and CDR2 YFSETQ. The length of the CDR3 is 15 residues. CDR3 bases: TGCGCCAGCAGCGTGGGGACTAGCGGTGTCTACGAGCAGTACTTC. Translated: CASSVGTSGVYEQYF. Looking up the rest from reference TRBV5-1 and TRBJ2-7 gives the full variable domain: KAGVTQTPRYLIKTRGQQVTLSCSPISGHRSVSWYQQTPGQGLQFLFEYFSETQRNKGNFPGRFSGRQFSNSRSEMNVSTLELGDSALYLCASSVGTSGVYEQYFGPGTRLTVT.

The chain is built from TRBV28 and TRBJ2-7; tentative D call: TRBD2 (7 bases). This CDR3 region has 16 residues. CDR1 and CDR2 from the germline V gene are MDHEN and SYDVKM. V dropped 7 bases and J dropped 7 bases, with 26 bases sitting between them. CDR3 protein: CASNTNRDYRRGEQYF. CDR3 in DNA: TGTGCCAGCAATACTAACCGGGACTACAGAAGGGGGGAGCAGTACTTC. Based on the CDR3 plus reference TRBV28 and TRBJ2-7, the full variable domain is DVKVTQSSRYLVKRTGEKVFLECVQDMDHENMFWYRQDPGLGLRLIYFSYDVKMKEKGDIPEGYSVSREKKERFSLILESASTNQTSMYLCASNTNRDYRRGEQYFGPGTRLTVT.

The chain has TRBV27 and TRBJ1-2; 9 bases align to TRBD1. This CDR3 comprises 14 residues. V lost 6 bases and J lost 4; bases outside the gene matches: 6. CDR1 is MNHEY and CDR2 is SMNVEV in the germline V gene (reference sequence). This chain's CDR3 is CASRRDRVGYGYTF. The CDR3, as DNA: TGTGCCAGCAGGCGGGACAGGGTTGGCTATGGCTACACCTTC.

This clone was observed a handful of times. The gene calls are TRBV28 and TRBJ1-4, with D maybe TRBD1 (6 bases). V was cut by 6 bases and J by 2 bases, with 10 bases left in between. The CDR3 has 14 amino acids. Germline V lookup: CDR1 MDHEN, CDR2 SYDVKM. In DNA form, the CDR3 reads TGTGCCAGCAGGTCAGGGGCGACTAATGAAAAACTGTTTTTT. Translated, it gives CASRSGATNEKLFF.

This CDR3 is CASSPGQYQETQYF. In DNA form, the CDR3 reads TGCGCCAGCAGCCCTGGACAGTACCAAGAGACCCAGTACTTC. V and J are TRBV5-1 and TRBJ2-5; D perhaps matches TRBD1 (6 bases). The CDR3 extends over 14 amino acids. The V gene lost 4 bases and the J gene lost 0 bases, with 10 bases spanning the gap. The V gene's germline CDR1 is SGHRS and CDR2 YFSETQ. The full variable domain, with the rest looked up from reference TRBV5-1 and TRBJ2-5, is KAGVTQTPRYLIKTRGQQVTLSCSPISGHRSVSWYQQTPGQGLQFLFEYFSETQRNKGNFPGRFSGRQFSNSRSEMNVSTLELGDSALYLCASSPGQYQETQYFGPGTRLLVL.

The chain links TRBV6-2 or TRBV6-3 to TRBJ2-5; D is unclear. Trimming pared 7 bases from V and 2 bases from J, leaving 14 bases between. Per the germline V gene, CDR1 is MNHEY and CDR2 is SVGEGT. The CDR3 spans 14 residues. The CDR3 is CASNPRRLQETQYF. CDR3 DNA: TGTGCCAGCAACCCCAGGCGTTTACAAGAGACCCAGTACTTC.

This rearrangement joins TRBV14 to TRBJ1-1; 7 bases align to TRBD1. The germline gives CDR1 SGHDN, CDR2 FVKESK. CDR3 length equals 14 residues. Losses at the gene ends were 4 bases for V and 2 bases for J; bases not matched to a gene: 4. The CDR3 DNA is TGTGCCAGCAGCCCCGGGACAGCAAACACTGAAGCTTTCTTT. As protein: CASSPGTANTEAFF.

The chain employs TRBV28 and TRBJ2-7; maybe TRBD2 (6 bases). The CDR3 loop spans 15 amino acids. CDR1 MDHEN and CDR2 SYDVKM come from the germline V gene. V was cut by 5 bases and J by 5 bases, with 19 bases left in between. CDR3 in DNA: TGTGCCAGCAGTCTTCGACCGACGGGGGTTCACGAGCAGTACTTC. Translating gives CASSLRPTGVHEQYF.

CDR3 DNA sequence: TGTGCCAGCAGTTTGTTCTTATACGAGCAGTACTTC. Translated: CASSLFLYEQYF. The chain carries TRBV28 and TRBJ2-7; D uncertain. Germline loops: CDR1 MDHEN, CDR2 SYDVKM. Trimming left V 3 bases short and J 4 bases short, with 7 bases between. This CDR3 contains 12 residues. The full variable domain, in which reference TRBV28 and TRBJ2-7 provide the parts outside the CDR3, is DVKVTQSSRYLVKRTGEKVFLECVQDMDHENMFWYRQDPGLGLRLIYFSYDVKMKEKGDIPEGYSVSREKKERFSLILESASTNQTSMYLCASSLFLYEQYFGPGTRLTVT.

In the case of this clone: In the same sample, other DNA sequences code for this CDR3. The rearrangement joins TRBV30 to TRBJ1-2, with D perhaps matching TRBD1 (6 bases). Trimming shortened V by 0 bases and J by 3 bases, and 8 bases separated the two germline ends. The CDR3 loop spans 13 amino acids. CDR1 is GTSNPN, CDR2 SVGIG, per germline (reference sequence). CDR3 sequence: CAWSVQGYYGYTF. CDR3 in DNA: TGTGCCTGGAGTGTACAGGGTTACTATGGCTACACCTTC.